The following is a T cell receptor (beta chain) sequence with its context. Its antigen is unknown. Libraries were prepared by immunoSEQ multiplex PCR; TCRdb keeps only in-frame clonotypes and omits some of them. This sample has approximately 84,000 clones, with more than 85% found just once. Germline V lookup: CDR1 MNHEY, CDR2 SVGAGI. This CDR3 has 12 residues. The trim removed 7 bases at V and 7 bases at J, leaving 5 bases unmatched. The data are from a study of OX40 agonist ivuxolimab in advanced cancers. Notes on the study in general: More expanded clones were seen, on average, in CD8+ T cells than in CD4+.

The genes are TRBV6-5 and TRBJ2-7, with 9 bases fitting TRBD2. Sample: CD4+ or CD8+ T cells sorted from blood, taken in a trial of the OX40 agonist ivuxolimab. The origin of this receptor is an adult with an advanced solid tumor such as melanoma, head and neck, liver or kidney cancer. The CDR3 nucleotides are TGTGCCAGCATTGGCGGGGGGGCGGAGCAGTACTTC. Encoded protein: CASIGGGAEQYF.